Listed below are T cell receptor beta chains from one sample, sequenced in a study of T-cell reconstitution after alpha-beta-depleted transplantation in children. TCRdb passed the PCR reads through MiXCR, listing each CDR3 protein once. The sample records around 580,000 distinct CDR3 sequences, roughly 23% being singletons. Sequenced material: PBMCs, mostly from graft donor cells, taken 360 days after TCRalphabeta/CD19-depleted stem cell transplant. These receptor sequences come from a boy in the first two years of life who had a stem cell transplant for acute myeloid leukemia, so the T cells may come from the graft donor. Both conserved end residues are part of each CDR3. D genes are given only for firm matches. Size values are once, few and many counts, or a class for expanded clones, and some rows have none.

clone_size: many
v_call: TRBV20-1
j_call: TRBJ2-6
d_call: .
cdr3_nt: TGCAGTGCTAGAGATAGTGGCCTTGGGCCTAGAGGCTCTGGGGCCAACGTCCTGACTTTC
cdr3_aa: CSARDSGLGPRGSGANVLTF

clone_size: .
v_call: TRBV12-3/TRBV12-4
j_call: TRBJ2-3
d_call: TRBD2
cdr3_nt: TGTGCCAGCATTCCTGCGGGGGTTAGCACAGATACGCAGTATTTT
cdr3_aa: CASIPAGVSTDTQYF

clone_size: .
v_call: TRBV2
j_call: TRBJ2-7
d_call: TRBD1
cdr3_nt: TGTGCCAGCGCTGGGGACAGGGCCTACGAGCAGTACTTC
cdr3_aa: CASAGDRAYEQYF

clone_size: few
v_call: TRBV20-1
j_call: TRBJ1-2
d_call: .
cdr3_nt: TGCAGTGCTAGAGATTCCGAGGGGGAATCTGGCTACACCTTC
cdr3_aa: CSARDSEGESGYTF

clone_size: .
v_call: TRBV20-1
j_call: TRBJ2-5
d_call: TRBD1
cdr3_nt: TGCAGTGCGGAAGACCGGGACAGGGGCGTCCAAGAGACCCAGTACTTC
cdr3_aa: CSAEDRDRGVQETQYF

clone_size: few
v_call: TRBV20-1
j_call: TRBJ1-4
d_call: .
cdr3_nt: TGCAGTGCTAGACCCGGGGGAGGTGAAAAACTGTTTTTT
cdr3_aa: CSARPGGGEKLFF

clone_size: .
v_call: TRBV24-1
j_call: TRBJ2-5
d_call: TRBD1
cdr3_nt: TGTGCCACCAGTGATTTGGGGACAGGGCACCAAGAGACCCAGTACTTC
cdr3_aa: CATSDLGTGHQETQYF

clone_size: many
v_call: TRBV20-1
j_call: TRBJ2-1
d_call: TRBD2
cdr3_nt: TGCAGTGCTCCCAGGACTAGCGGGGGCTTTAAGCAGTTCTTC
cdr3_aa: CSAPRTSGGFKQFF

clone_size: .
v_call: TRBV20-1
j_call: TRBJ2-3
d_call: .
cdr3_nt: TGCAGTGCGGTGTTTGGGGGATTGGCAGATACGCAGTATTTT
cdr3_aa: CSAVFGGLADTQYF

clone_size: few
v_call: TRBV5-1
j_call: TRBJ2-2
d_call: TRBD2
cdr3_nt: TGCGCCAGCAGCTTGGGCCGAGCGGGGACGAACACCGGGGAGCTGTTTTTT
cdr3_aa: CASSLGRAGTNTGELFF

clone_size: .
v_call: TRBV29-1
j_call: TRBJ1-2
d_call: TRBD1
cdr3_nt: TGCAGCGTTGTTTCTTCGGGACAGGGTGGCGGCTACACCTTC
cdr3_aa: CSVVSSGQGGGYTF

clone_size: many
v_call: TRBV5-1
j_call: TRBJ2-1
d_call: TRBD2
cdr3_nt: TGCGCCAGCAACCGCCGCGGGGGGACCTACAATGAGCAGTTCTTC
cdr3_aa: CASNRRGGTYNEQFF